The 31 T cell receptor beta chains below all came from one sample that was sequenced in a study of T cells in Graves' hyperthyroidism and ophthalmopathy. It was RNA transcripts that yielded the amplified TCR beta CDR3 regions. A first-round RT-PCR of the TCR CDR3 used the HTBI primer set. TCRdb re-derived calls from the multiplex PCR reads in MiXCR, one entry per CDR3 protein. The repertoire consists of roughly 350,000 distinct CDR3 sequences, with around 13% occurring once and the leading ten covering around a fifth. Sequenced material: blood. These receptors were taken from a woman aged 25 to 45 with Graves' ophthalmopathy.

Many counts were recorded for this clonotype. The chain recombines TRBV11-2 with TRBJ1-3; D uncertain. The V and J ends lost 1 base and 0 bases respectively, with 7 bases between them. This CDR3 spans 15 amino acids. Germline values: CDR1 SGHAT, CDR2 FQNNGV. The CDR3 DNA reads as TGTGCCAGCAGCTTAGTAGCCGGCTCTGGAAACACCATATATTTT. Amino acids: CASSLVAGSGNTIYF.

The sample holds a few counts of this clonotype. A read error may be the cause here, since a much bigger clone is one base away. The rearrangement uses TRBV29-1 and TRBJ1-1, with D uncertain. CDR1 and CDR2 (germline): SQVTM, ANQGSEA. The CDR3 covers 15 residues. CDR3 DNA: TGCAGCGTTGGTGGAAGAGGCCTTATGAACACTAAAGCTTTCTTT. The encoded protein is CSVGGRGLMNTKAFF. The whole variable domain, filled in from reference TRBV29-1 and TRBJ1-1, reads SAVISQKPSRDICQRGTSLTIQCQVDSQVTMMFWYRQQPGQSLTLIATANQGSEATYESGFVIDKFPISRPNLTFSTLTVSNMSPEDSSIYLCSVGGRGLMNTKAFFGQGTRLTVV.

This clonotype showed up many times. This rearrangement joins TRBV7-8 to TRBJ1-4; D is possibly TRBD1 (6 bases). Per the germline V gene, CDR1 is SGHVS and CDR2 is FQNEAQ. The V gene lost 5 bases and the J gene lost 8 bases, with 15 bases spanning the gap. The CDR3 has 14 amino acids. Written as DNA, the CDR3 is TGTGCCAGCAGCGAAGACAGGCGCGAGGAAAAACTGTTTTTT. This encodes CASSEDRREEKLFF.

This clonotype was observed a handful of times. The genes are TRBV27 and TRBJ1-1, with D perhaps matching TRBD1 (6 bases). Germline CDR1 reads MNHEY; CDR2 reads SMNVEV (reference sequence). This CDR3 region has 14 residues. Deletions cut 3 bases from V and 7 bases from J, with 15 bases between. Here the CDR3 DNA reads TGTGCCAGCAGTTTTCGAGGGGGGGCTGTTGAAGCTTTCTTT. Translated, it gives CASSFRGGAVEAFF.

Ten or more counts support this clonotype. The CDR3 DNA reads as TGTGCCAGCAGCCCCAGGACAAACGCACCACTGAACACTGAAGCTTTCTTT. As protein: CASSPRTNAPLNTEAFF. The chain joins TRBV9 to TRBJ1-1; D may be TRBD1 (5 bases). In germline, CDR1 is SGDLS, CDR2 YYNGEE. Trimming stripped 4 bases from V and 0 bases from J, with 19 bases between. The CDR3 is 17 residues long.

The chain links TRBV2 to TRBJ1-5; 8 nucleotides align to TRBD1. The CDR3 length is 13 residues. V lost 10 bases and J lost 0; bases outside the gene matches: 2. The germline gives CDR1 SNHLY, CDR2 FYNNEI. In DNA form, the CDR3 reads TGTGCCACCACAGGGGGTAGCAATCAGCCCCAGCATTTT. This encodes CATTGGSNQPQHF. Variable domain in full (rest from reference TRBV2 and TRBJ1-5): EPEVTQTPSHQVTQMGQEVILRCVPISNHLYFYWYRQILGQKVEFLVSFYNNEISEKSEIFDDQFSVERPDGSNFTLKIRSTKLEDSAMYFCATTGGSNQPQHFGDGTRLSIL.

The chain uses TRBV10-2 and TRBJ1-5; 10 bases map to TRBD1. The germline V gene encodes CDR1 WSHSY and CDR2 SAAADI. The CDR3 is 17 residues long. The V and J ends lost 6 bases and 0 bases, in that order; junction bases with no gene match: 8. CDR3 protein: CASRRQGARDSNQPQHF. In DNA form, the CDR3 reads TGCGCCAGCAGGAGACAGGGGGCAAGAGATAGCAATCAGCCCCAGCATTTT.

In its sample, this clonotype was seen many times. The chain couples TRBV30 to TRBJ1-1; perhaps TRBD1 as D (6 bases). Between the trimmed V and J ends, which lost 2 bases and 2 bases, there was a span of 9 bases. The CDR3 has 13 residues. CDR1 GTSNPN and CDR2 SVGIG come from the germline V gene (reference sequence). The CDR3 protein is CAWSLRGNTEAFF. For the CDR3, the DNA is TGTGCCTGGAGTCTCAGGGGTAACACTGAAGCTTTCTTT.

This clonotype appeared many times. V usage is TRBV7-8 and J usage is TRBJ2-7, with TRBD1 identical over 9 bases. The V gene end was trimmed by 5 bases and the J gene end by 2 bases; junction bases not matched to a gene: 10. The CDR3 has 16 residues. CDR1 is SGHVS, CDR2 FQNEAQ, per germline. The CDR3 loop is CASSPRAGDRAYEQYF. The CDR3 DNA follows: TGTGCCAGCAGCCCCCGGGCGGGGGACAGGGCCTACGAGCAGTACTTC. Full variable domain (missing parts from reference TRBV7-8 and TRBJ2-7): GAGVSQSPRYKVAKRGQDVALRCDPISGHVSLFWYQQALGQGPEFLTYFQNEAQLDKSGLPSDRFFAERPEGSVSTLKIQRTQQEDSAVYLCASSPRAGDRAYEQYFGPGTRLTVT.

This clonotype was recorded many times. The gene calls are TRBV18 and TRBJ1-6, with 9 bases identical to TRBD1. The CDR3 loop spans 17 amino acids. V gave up 3 bases and J gave up 9 bases; unmatched junction bases: 12. Germline V gives CDR1 KGHSH, CDR2 LQKENI. The CDR3 DNA sequence: TGTGCCAGCTCACCGCACCCGGGACAGGGTATCGGTTCACCCCTCCACTTT. It is translated as CASSPHPGQGIGSPLHF.

There are many counts of this clonotype. V usage is TRBV7-6 and J usage is TRBJ2-2, with 8 bases fitting TRBD2. Looked up from germline, CDR1 is SGHVS and CDR2 is FNYEAQ. The V gene end was trimmed by 1 base and the J gene end by 5 bases; junction bases not matched to a gene: 12. This CDR3 is 18 amino acids long. The CDR3 sequence: CASSLGSAGAVSTGELFF. DNA of the CDR3: TGTGCCAGCAGCTTAGGTTCAGCGGGGGCCGTCTCAACCGGGGAGCTGTTTTTT. Using reference TRBV7-6 and TRBJ2-2 for the parts outside the CDR3, the full variable domain is GAGVSQSPRYKVTKRGQDVALRCDPISGHVSLYWYRQALGQGPEFLTYFNYEAQQDKSGLPNDRFSAERPEGSISTLTIQRTEQRDSAMYRCASSLGSAGAVSTGELFFGEGSRLTVL.

The sample holds many counts of this clonotype. The rearrangement joins TRBV7-2 to TRBJ1-5; D gene ambiguous. V lost 2 bases, J lost 6 bases, and 8 bases lay in between. Looked up from germline, CDR1 is SGHTA and CDR2 is FQGNSA. This CDR3 spans 13 amino acids. Here the CDR3 DNA reads TGTGCCAGCAGCTTAAATACGGGTCAGCCCCAGCATTTT. It specifies CASSLNTGQPQHF.

This clonotype was detected ten times or more. The chain employs TRBV20-1 and TRBJ2-3, with D possibly TRBD2 on 6 matching bases. The CDR3 consists of 16 residues. V dropped 6 bases and J dropped 5 bases, with 24 bases sitting between them. From germline, CDR1 is DFQATT and CDR2 SNEGSKA (reference sequence). The CDR3 reads CSAAGETHRRGDTQYF. For the CDR3, the DNA is TGCAGTGCCGCCGGAGAGACGCACCGGAGGGGAGATACGCAGTATTTT.

This clonotype was recorded at least ten times. The rearrangement joins TRBV6-1 to TRBJ1-1; D gene unclear. Trimming removed 8 bases from V and 1 base from J, with 14 bases in between. Germline CDR1 is MNHNS and CDR2 is SASEGT. This CDR3 spans 14 amino acids. The CDR3: CASVGVTRNTEAFF. The CDR3 region has the DNA TGTGCCAGCGTAGGAGTCACACGGAACACTGAAGCTTTCTTT.

This clonotype showed up just a few times. The rearrangement links TRBV14 to TRBJ1-1; no definite D call. This CDR3 is built from 14 residues. Germline V gene sequence: CDR1 SGHDN, CDR2 FVKESK. V lost 6 bases to trimming and J lost 1 base, with 12 bases between them. The CDR3 reads CASRPWTGNTEAFF. The CDR3 nucleotides are TGTGCCAGCAGACCCTGGACGGGGAACACTGAAGCTTTCTTT.

This clonotype was seen at least ten times. This sequence joins TRBV20-1 and TRBJ1-2, with 9 bases fitting TRBD1. CDR3 size: 14 residues. V trimming: 5 bases; J trimming: 8 bases; junction bases outside the gene matches: 12. CDR1 is DFQATT and CDR2 is SNEGSKA in the germline V gene (reference sequence). The CDR3 nucleotides are TGCAGTGCTGGAAAGCCGGGACAGGGAGTGGGCTACACCTTC. Its translation: CSAGKPGQGVGYTF.

About this clonotype itself: This may be a read error: a much more frequent sequence differs by one nucleotide. V is TRBV15 and J is TRBJ2-7; D is unresolved. Germline values: CDR1 LNHNV, CDR2 YYDKDF (reference sequence). The CDR3 is made up of 14 amino acids. The CDR3 spells CTTSIAPGGYEQYF. The CDR3 coding sequence is TGTACCACCAGCATAGCACCCGGTGGCTACGAGCAGTACTTC.

In this sample, this clonotype turned up many times. The chain recombines TRBV3-1 with TRBJ2-1; the D is unclear. The CDR3 consists of 15 residues. From germline, CDR1 is LGHDT and CDR2 YNNKEL (reference sequence). V lost 1 base and J lost 3, with 10 bases in between. The CDR3 here is CASSQVTENYNEQFF. CDR3 DNA sequence: TGTGCCAGCAGCCAAGTTACGGAAAACTACAATGAGCAGTTCTTC.

This clonotype was seen repeatedly, ten times or more. The genes are TRBV2 and TRBJ2-5, with D perhaps matching TRBD2 (5 bases). The CDR3 is 14 amino acids. V was shortened by 7 bases and J by 5 bases, with 17 bases between the two germline ends. Germline V gives CDR1 SNHLY, CDR2 FYNNEI. CDR3 nucleotides: TGTGCCAGCATTTTCAATAGCGTCGAGGAGACCCAGTACTTC. This encodes CASIFNSVEETQYF.

This clonotype was recorded many times. This chain links TRBV3-1 with TRBJ1-2; D remains ambiguous. This CDR3 contains 13 residues. Trimming took off 1 base at V and 5 bases at J, with 8 bases between the two ends. Germline-derived CDR1 and CDR2 are LGHDT and YNNKEL (reference sequence). This CDR3 reads CASSQVTSYGYTF. CDR3 bases: TGTGCCAGCAGCCAAGTGACGTCTTATGGCTACACCTTC.

The chain is built from TRBV7-9 and TRBJ1-2; D not resolved. Germline values: CDR1 SEHNR, CDR2 FQNEAQ (reference sequence). The CDR3 runs 12 residues. V was clipped by 5 bases and J by 7 bases, with 11 bases between them. The CDR3 DNA follows: TGTGCCAGCAGCCCCGGACTGACTGGCTACACCTTC. Protein product: CASSPGLTGYTF.

This clonotype was counted at least ten times. The rearrangement links TRBV7-2 to TRBJ2-3; no firm D call. Per germline, CDR1 SGHTA and CDR2 FQGNSA. V was pared by 4 bases and J by 2 bases, with 10 bases between. CDR3 length: 14 amino acids. CDR3 coding DNA: TGTGCCAGCAGCTCCGTAGGGAACACAGATACGCAGTATTTT. This codes for CASSSVGNTDTQYF.

J is TRBJ2-3 and V is TRBV10-3; 9 nucleotides agree with TRBD2. The germline V gene encodes CDR1 ENHRY and CDR2 SYGVKD. This CDR3 region has 18 residues. The J segment lost 4 bases and the V segment lost 0 bases, leaving 11 bases of the junction unmatched. The CDR3 DNA follows: TGTGCCATCAGTGAGTCGGCTAGTAGCGGGGGCTGGGCAGATACGCAGTATTTT. Amino acids: CAISESASSGGWADTQYF.

The rearrangement links TRBV20-1 to TRBJ1-6, with unresolved D. CDR1 DFQATT and CDR2 SNEGSKA come from the germline V gene (reference sequence). The CDR3 spans 15 residues. V shed 7 bases and J shed 0 bases, with 13 bases lying between them. CDR3 in amino acids: CSGTTVSSYNSPLHF. The CDR3 DNA reads TGCAGTGGAACGACGGTGAGCTCCTATAATTCACCCCTCCACTTT.

The chain combines TRBV14 with TRBJ2-1; a possible D gene is TRBD1 (6 bases). The V and J ends lost 4 bases and 3 bases respectively, with 19 bases between them. The CDR3 is made up of 17 amino acids. Germline V CDR1 and CDR2: SGHDN, FVKESK. CDR3 loop: CASSPGVKPTHYNEQFF. The CDR3 nucleotides read TGTGCCAGCAGCCCAGGGGTTAAGCCGACGCACTACAATGAGCAGTTCTTC.

There are many counts of this clonotype. V and J are TRBV7-9 and TRBJ2-7, with D perhaps TRBD2 (5 bases). V was pared by 8 bases and J by 5 bases, with 13 bases between. Germline-derived CDR1 and CDR2 are SEHNR and FQNEAQ (reference sequence). The CDR3 sequence is 12 residues long. The DNA for the CDR3 is TGTGCCAGCTCGACTATGGCTCACGAGCAGTACTTC. It encodes CASSTMAHEQYF.

In its sample, this clonotype was seen many times. The rearrangement links TRBV20-1 to TRBJ2-5; 9 bases agree with TRBD1. Germline lookup yields CDR1 DFQATT and CDR2 SNEGSKA (reference sequence). The CDR3 loop spans 14 amino acids. The V gene end was trimmed by 0 bases and the J gene end by 5 bases; junction bases not matched to a gene: 4. CDR3 region: CSAREGQGSETQYF. The CDR3 nucleotides read TGCAGTGCTAGAGAGGGACAGGGTTCCGAGACCCAGTACTTC.

This clonotype was found many times. This chain joins TRBV28 and TRBJ2-7, with TRBD1 identical over 10 bases. This CDR3 is built from 14 residues. From germline, CDR1 is MDHEN and CDR2 SYDVKM. Trimming took 4 bases from V and 1 from J; bases not matched to a gene: 1. The CDR3: CASSWTGGSYEQYF. CDR3 nucleotides: TGTGCCAGCAGTTGGACAGGGGGATCCTACGAGCAGTACTTC. Combining the CDR3 with reference TRBV28 and TRBJ2-7 gives the whole variable domain DVKVTQSSRYLVKRTGEKVFLECVQDMDHENMFWYRQDPGLGLRLIYFSYDVKMKEKGDIPEGYSVSREKKERFSLILESASTNQTSMYLCASSWTGGSYEQYFGPGTRLTVT.

In its sample, this clonotype was seen many times. The chain recombines TRBV12-3 or TRBV12-4 with TRBJ1-4; D is uncertain. The CDR3 runs to 15 residues. The V and J ends lost 6 bases and 2 bases respectively, with 13 bases between them. CDR3 DNA: TGTGCCAGCAGCCAGCGGAGGCCGACTAATGAAAAACTGTTTTTT. This gives the protein CASSQRRPTNEKLFF.

V and J are TRBV7-2 and TRBJ2-1; D is ambiguous. Per germline, CDR1 SGHTA and CDR2 FQGNSA. Trimming cost V 0 bases and J 0 bases, with 12 bases left between them. The CDR3 is made up of 17 amino acids. The CDR3 is CASSLAVTSPSYNEQFF. CDR3 coding DNA: TGTGCCAGCAGCTTAGCGGTGACTTCGCCCTCCTACAATGAGCAGTTCTTC.

Many counts were recorded for this clonotype. The chain employs TRBV30 and TRBJ2-5, with unresolved D. CDR1 GTSNPN and CDR2 SVGIG come from the germline V gene (reference sequence). The ends were cut back, 1 base at V and 4 bases at J, with 4 bases in the middle. The CDR3 is 11 residues long. In DNA form, the CDR3 reads TGTGCCTGGAGTGCCGGAGAGACCCAGTACTTC. As protein: CAWSAGETQYF.